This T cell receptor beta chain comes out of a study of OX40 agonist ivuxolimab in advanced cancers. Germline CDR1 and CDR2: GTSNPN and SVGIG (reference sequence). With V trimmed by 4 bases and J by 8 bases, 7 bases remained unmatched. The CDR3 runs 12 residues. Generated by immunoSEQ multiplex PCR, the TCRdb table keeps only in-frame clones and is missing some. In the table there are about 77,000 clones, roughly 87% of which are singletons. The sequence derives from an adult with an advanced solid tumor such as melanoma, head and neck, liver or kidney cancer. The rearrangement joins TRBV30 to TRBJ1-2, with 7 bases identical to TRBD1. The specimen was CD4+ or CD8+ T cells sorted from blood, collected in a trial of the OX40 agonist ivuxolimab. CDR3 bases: TGTGCCTGGAAAAACAGGGGAAAGGGCTACACCTTC. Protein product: CAWKNRGKGYTF. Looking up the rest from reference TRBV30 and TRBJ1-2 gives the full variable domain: SQTIHQWPATLVQPVGSPLSLECTVEGTSNPNLYWYRQAAGRGLQLLFYSVGIGQISSEVPQNLSASRPQDRQFILSSKKLLLSDSGFYLCAWKNRGKGYTFGSGTRLTVV.